The 27 T cell receptor beta chains below were found in one sample sequenced in a study of radiation and T cells in renal cell carcinoma. Documented time point: blood 4 weeks post-SBRT, at nephrectomy. The treatment was: 15 Gy SBRT to primary tumor, nephrectomy 4 weeks later. Generated by immunoSEQ multiplex PCR, the TCRdb table keeps only in-frame clones and is missing some. The top ten hold roughly 7.9% of the sample, which has roughly 100,000 clones, around 80% seen once. Sequencing was performed on blood, taken from a patient whose treatment included radiotherapy and nephrectomy. The receptors shown here come from a man aged 60-69 years with renal cell carcinoma.

The chain couples TRBV15 to TRBJ2-3; D gene ambiguous. The CDR3 consists of 15 residues. CDR1 is LNHNV and CDR2 is YYDKDF in the germline V gene (reference sequence). The germline V and J ends were trimmed by 0 bases and 0 bases, with 7 bases remaining between them. This CDR3 is CATSREKSSTDTQYF. CDR3 nucleotide sequence: TGTGCCACCAGCAGAGAGAAGTCTAGCACAGATACGCAGTATTTT.

CDR3 residues: CASSTPPDISYNEQFF. The CDR3 DNA reads TGTGCCAGTAGTACCCCCCCAGATATCTCCTACAATGAGCAGTTCTTC. The V call is TRBV19, the J call TRBJ2-1; D remains ambiguous. The CDR3 sequence is 16 residues long. Germline CDR1 is LNHDA and CDR2 is SQIVND (reference sequence). V was cut by 4 bases and J by 0 bases, with 13 bases left in between.

This clone occurred a few times. This chain links TRBV10-2 with TRBJ2-7; TRBD2 matches 7 bases. Germline CDR1 is WSHSY and CDR2 is SAAADI. The trim removed 4 bases at V and 6 bases at J, leaving 18 bases unmatched. The CDR3 length is 17 residues. The CDR3 is CASSAPTFSGGSGEQYF. CDR3 DNA sequence: TGCGCCAGCAGTGCCCCGACGTTCTCGGGCGGGAGCGGCGAGCAGTACTTC.

The V call is TRBV19, the J call TRBJ1-5; D possibly corresponds to TRBD1 (6 bases). Germline-derived CDR1 and CDR2 are LNHDA and SQIVND (reference sequence). Deletions cut 6 bases from V and 3 bases from J, with 9 bases between. The CDR3 contains 13 residues. The CDR3 is CASSQGNNQPQHF. The CDR3 region has the DNA TGTGCCAGTAGCCAGGGGAACAATCAGCCCCAGCATTTT.

This rearrangement joins TRBV7-9 to TRBJ2-3; D gene unclear. The CDR3 runs 13 residues. Germline V gene data show CDR1 as SEHNR and CDR2 as FQNEAQ (reference sequence). V shed 1 base and J shed 3 bases, with 5 bases lying between them. The CDR3 region has the DNA TGTGCCAGCAGCTTAGTCGGGACAGATACGCAGTATTTT. Its translation is CASSLVGTDTQYF. Drawing the rest from reference TRBV7-9 and TRBJ2-3, the complete variable domain is DTGVSQNPRHKITKRGQNVTFRCDPISEHNRLYWYRQTLGQGPEFLTYFQNEAQLEKSRLLSDRFSAERPKGSFSTLEIQRTEQGDSAMYLCASSLVGTDTQYFGPGTRLTVL.

The CDR3 coding sequence is TGCGCCAGCAGCTTGGAGCCAGGGGCCATCTCCTACGAGCAGTACTTC. Encoded protein: CASSLEPGAISYEQYF. The chain is built from TRBV5-1 and TRBJ2-7; possible D gene TRBD1, 6 bases. CDR3 size: 16 residues. The germline V gene encodes CDR1 SGHRS and CDR2 YFSETQ. V lost 0 bases to trimming and J lost 0 bases, with 13 bases between them.

J is TRBJ2-1 and V is TRBV7-9, with D perhaps TRBD1 (5 bases). The CDR3 extends over 15 amino acids. V was trimmed by 1 base and J by 2 bases, leaving 9 bases between them. CDR1 is SEHNR and CDR2 is FQNEAQ in the germline V gene (reference sequence). CDR3 sequence reads: CASSLDSGPYNEQFF. The CDR3 bases are TGTGCCAGCAGCTTAGATTCAGGGCCCTACAATGAGCAGTTCTTC.

The genes are TRBV15 and TRBJ1-4; a weak D match, TRBD1 (5 bases). Germline V lookup: CDR1 LNHNV, CDR2 YYDKDF (reference sequence). Deletions cut 3 bases from V and 2 bases from J, with 10 bases between. This CDR3 is built from 15 residues. The CDR3 region has the DNA TGTGCCACCAGCAGGAACAGGAACACTAATGAAAAACTGTTTTTT. It is translated as CATSRNRNTNEKLFF.

The chain carries TRBV28 and TRBJ2-5; D remains ambiguous. The V gene's germline CDR1 is MDHEN and CDR2 SYDVKM. CDR3 length equals 14 residues. Trimming took 2 bases from V and 1 from J, leaving 8 bases between them. The chain's CDR3 is CASSLGQIQETQYF. CDR3 in DNA: TGTGCCAGCAGTTTAGGGCAGATCCAAGAGACCCAGTACTTC. Supplemented by reference TRBV28 and TRBJ2-5, the full variable domain reads DVKVTQSSRYLVKRTGEKVFLECVQDMDHENMFWYRQDPGLGLRLIYFSYDVKMKEKGDIPEGYSVSREKKERFSLILESASTNQTSMYLCASSLGQIQETQYFGPGTRLLVL.

CDR3 in DNA: TGTGCCAGCAGTAATCAGGCGGCAGGGGATCTGAACACTGAAGCTTTCTTT. Translation gives CASSNQAAGDLNTEAFF. The chain couples TRBV25-1 to TRBJ1-1; tentative D call: TRBD1 (6 bases). This CDR3 spans 17 amino acids. The ends were cut back, 5 bases at V and 0 bases at J, with 19 bases in the middle. Germline CDR1 reads MGHDK; CDR2 reads SYGVNS.

This chain connects TRBV7-6 to TRBJ2-3, with TRBD1 matching over 9 bases. Per germline, CDR1 SGHVS and CDR2 FNYEAQ. This CDR3 is built from 15 residues. Trimming at V came to 5 bases and at J to 3 bases, leaving 6 bases not matched to a gene. The CDR3 nucleotides read TGTGCCAGCAGCCCTACAGGGGGCAGGACAGATACGCAGTATTTT. Its protein product is CASSPTGGRTDTQYF.

This sequence joins TRBV5-1 and TRBJ2-7, with 10 bases aligning to TRBD2. Germline V CDR1 and CDR2: SGHRS, YFSETQ. The V gene end was trimmed by 7 bases and the J gene end by 0 bases; junction bases not matched to a gene: 4. This CDR3 is built from 14 residues. CDR3 DNA: TGCGCCAGCGGAAGGACTAGCGGCTCCTACGAGCAGTACTTC. Translation gives CASGRTSGSYEQYF. Full variable domain (missing parts from reference TRBV5-1 and TRBJ2-7): KAGVTQTPRYLIKTRGQQVTLSCSPISGHRSVSWYQQTPGQGLQFLFEYFSETQRNKGNFPGRFSGRQFSNSRSEMNVSTLELGDSALYLCASGRTSGSYEQYFGPGTRLTVT.

This chain uses TRBV19 with TRBJ2-2; 7 bases match TRBD1. From germline, CDR1 is LNHDA and CDR2 SQIVND (reference sequence). This CDR3 is 16 amino acids long. The V segment lost 7 bases and the J segment 6 bases; nucleotides outside the gene matches: 14. The CDR3 nucleotides read TGTGCCAGTACCTCTCTCGACAGGGCGAGGGCCGGGGAGCTGTTTTTT. Translation: CASTSLDRARAGELFF.

This rearrangement joins TRBV4-3 to TRBJ2-2; D is uncertain. V was clipped by 1 base and J by 0 bases, with 6 bases between them. The germline V gene encodes CDR1 LGHNA and CDR2 YSLEER. The CDR3 is made up of 15 amino acids. The CDR3 nucleotides are TGCGCCAGCAGCCAAGGAACAACGAACACCGGGGAGCTGTTTTTT. Amino acid sequence: CASSQGTTNTGELFF.

The chain uses TRBV4-2 and TRBJ2-7; 7 bases line up with TRBD2. This CDR3 is 14 amino acids long. Germline V lookup: CDR1 LGHNA, CDR2 YNFKEQ. The trim removed 4 bases at V and 3 bases at J, leaving 6 bases unmatched. CDR3 in DNA: TGTGCCAGCAGCCGGGCGGGAGCGATCTACGAGCAGTACTTC. As protein: CASSRAGAIYEQYF.

The chain carries TRBV25-1 and TRBJ1-1, with D possibly TRBD1 on 6 matching bases. Trimming took off 6 bases at V and 7 bases at J, with 15 bases between the two ends. Per germline, CDR1 MGHDK and CDR2 SYGVNS. CDR3 length equals 13 residues. The CDR3 loop reads CASSRQVKGEAFF. The CDR3 region has the DNA TGTGCCAGCAGCCGACAGGTAAAGGGTGAAGCTTTCTTT.

The chain has TRBV29-1 and TRBJ2-1; TRBD1 is a possible D gene (6 bases). Germline-derived CDR1 and CDR2 are SQVTM and ANQGSEA. This CDR3 is built from 14 residues. V lost 8 bases and J 7 bases, leaving 21 bases between the germline ends. This chain's CDR3 is CSSSPAGQMNEQFF. The CDR3 DNA reads TGCAGCAGTTCTCCTGCAGGACAGATGAATGAGCAGTTCTTC.

The gene calls are TRBV14 and TRBJ2-3; TRBD2 aligns across 11 bases. CDR1 and CDR2 (germline): SGHDN, FVKESK. The CDR3 has 15 amino acids. V was clipped by 4 bases and J by 8 bases; unmatched bases: 8. DNA for the CDR3: TGTGCCAGCAGCCTAAGTAGCGGGAGGGCCTTTACGCAGTATTTT. It encodes CASSLSSGRAFTQYF.

This clone was detected a few times. The chain carries TRBV4-1 and TRBJ2-7, with D perhaps matching TRBD2 (6 bases). V was trimmed by 0 bases and J by 9 bases, leaving 15 bases between them. The germline V gene encodes CDR1 MGHRA and CDR2 YSYEKL. The CDR3 is 14 residues long. The chain's CDR3 is CASSQERRERGQYF. The DNA of the CDR3 is TGCGCCAGCAGCCAAGAGAGGAGGGAAAGGGGGCAGTACTTC.

This clone was seen a few times. The chain combines TRBV11-2 with TRBJ2-1; TRBD2 matches 11 bases. V dropped 0 bases and J dropped 2; count of bases not matched to a gene: 12. This CDR3 has 20 residues. Germline V gives CDR1 SGHAT, CDR2 FQNNGV. The CDR3 protein is CASSLDSWIAGGLTYNEQFF. The CDR3 DNA reads as TGTGCCAGCAGCTTAGATTCGTGGATAGCGGGAGGGTTGACCTACAATGAGCAGTTCTTC.

J is TRBJ1-2 and V is TRBV10-3; maybe TRBD1 (5 bases). The CDR3 consists of 14 residues. The ends were cut back, 10 bases at V and 3 bases at J, with 18 bases in the middle. Germline V CDR1 and CDR2: ENHRY, SYGVKD. The CDR3 sequence: CATHPRGADYGYTF. The CDR3 nucleotides are TGTGCCACGCACCCACGGGGCGCGGACTATGGCTACACCTTC.

This clone was observed a few times. The chain joins TRBV10-3 to TRBJ1-5, with D possibly TRBD1 on 6 matching bases. V dropped 4 bases and J dropped 4 bases, with 14 bases sitting between them. The CDR3 sequence is 15 residues long. Germline CDR1 and CDR2: ENHRY and SYGVKD. The CDR3 DNA reads as TGTGCCATCAGTGTCGAGGGGGGCCCAAATCAGCCCCAGCATTTT. Translating gives CAISVEGGPNQPQHF.

The V call is TRBV18, the J call TRBJ2-6; tentatively, D is TRBD1 or TRBD2 (5 bases each). The CDR3 consists of 17 residues. Trimming left V 2 bases short and J 0 bases short, with 11 bases between. The germline V gene has CDR1 KGHSH and CDR2 LQKENI. In nucleotides, the CDR3 is TGTGCCAGCTCACCAGGGGCGGGCCTCTCTGGGGCCAACGTCCTGACTTTC. It codes for CASSPGAGLSGANVLTF.

The chain carries TRBV5-4 and TRBJ2-7; D gene ambiguous. The CDR3 contains 10 residues. The germline V gene has CDR1 SGHNT and CDR2 YYREEE (reference sequence). The V end was cut by 4 bases, the J end by 7 bases, with 6 bases between. CDR3 DNA sequence: TGTGCCAGCAGCCCAAGGGAGCAGTACTTC. Amino acid sequence: CASSPREQYF.

This chain links TRBV19 with TRBJ2-1; D possibly corresponds to TRBD2 (6 bases). V shed 10 bases and J shed 4 bases, with 20 bases lying between them. The CDR3 runs 15 residues. Germline CDR1 LNHDA, CDR2 SQIVND (reference sequence). The chain's CDR3 is CATRTGRPLYNEQFF. The CDR3 DNA is TGTGCCACCAGGACGGGGAGGCCATTGTACAATGAGCAGTTCTTC.

V and J are TRBV9 and TRBJ2-1; 16 positions agree with TRBD2. The CDR3 runs to 21 residues. V lost 3 bases to trimming and J lost 0 bases; unmatched junction nucleotides: 12. From germline, CDR1 is SGDLS and CDR2 YYNGEE. The CDR3 DNA sequence: TGTGCCAGCAGCGCCGACCTTAGGGGACTAGCGGGAGGGGACTCCTACAATGAGCAGTTCTTC. It specifies CASSADLRGLAGGDSYNEQFF.

To note about this clone: An end of the junction does not agree with germline; a read error may underlie this. This rearrangement joins TRBV2 to TRBJ2-7; 9 nucleotides agree with TRBD1. The CDR3 runs 13 residues. CDR1 is SNHLY and CDR2 is FYNNEI in the germline V gene. CDR3 protein: CASSGGVWDRASF. In DNA form, the CDR3 reads TGTGCCAGCAGTGGCGGAGTATGGGACAGGGCTTCCTTC.